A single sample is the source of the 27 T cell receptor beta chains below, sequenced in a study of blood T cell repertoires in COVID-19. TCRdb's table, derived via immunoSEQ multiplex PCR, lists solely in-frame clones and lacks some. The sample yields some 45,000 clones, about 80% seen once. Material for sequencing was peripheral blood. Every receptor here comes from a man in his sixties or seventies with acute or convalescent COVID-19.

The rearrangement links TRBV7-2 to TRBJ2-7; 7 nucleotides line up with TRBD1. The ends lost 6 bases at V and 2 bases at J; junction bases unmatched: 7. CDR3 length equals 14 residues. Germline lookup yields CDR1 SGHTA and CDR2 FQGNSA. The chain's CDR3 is CASRQRQGPYEQYF. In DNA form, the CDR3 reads TGTGCCAGCAGACAAAGACAGGGTCCCTACGAGCAGTACTTC.

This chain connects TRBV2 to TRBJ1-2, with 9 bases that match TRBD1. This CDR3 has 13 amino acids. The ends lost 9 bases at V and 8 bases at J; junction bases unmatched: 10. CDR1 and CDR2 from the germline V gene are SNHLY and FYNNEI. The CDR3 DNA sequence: TGTGCCAGGCATTCACAGGGGGCGGGCGGCTACACCTTC. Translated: CARHSQGAGGYTF.

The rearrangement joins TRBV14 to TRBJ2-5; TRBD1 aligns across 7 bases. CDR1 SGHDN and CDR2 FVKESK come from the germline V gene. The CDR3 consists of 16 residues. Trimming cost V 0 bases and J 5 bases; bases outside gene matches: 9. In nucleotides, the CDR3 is TGTGCCAGCAGCCAAGATAGAAAAGGGGGCCGCGAGACCCAGTACTTC. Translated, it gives CASSQDRKGGRETQYF.

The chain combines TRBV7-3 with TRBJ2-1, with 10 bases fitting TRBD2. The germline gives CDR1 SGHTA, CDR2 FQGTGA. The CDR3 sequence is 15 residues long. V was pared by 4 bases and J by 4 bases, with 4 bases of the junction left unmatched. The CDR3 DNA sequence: TGTGCCAGCAGCTACGGGACTAGCGTTTACAATGAGCAGTTCTTC. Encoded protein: CASSYGTSVYNEQFF.

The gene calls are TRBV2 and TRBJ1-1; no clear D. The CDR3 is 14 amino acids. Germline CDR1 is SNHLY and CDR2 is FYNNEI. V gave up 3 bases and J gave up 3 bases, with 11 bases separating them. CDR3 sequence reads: CASSENSWYTEAFF. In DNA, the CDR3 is TGTGCCAGCAGTGAGAATAGCTGGTACACTGAAGCTTTCTTT.

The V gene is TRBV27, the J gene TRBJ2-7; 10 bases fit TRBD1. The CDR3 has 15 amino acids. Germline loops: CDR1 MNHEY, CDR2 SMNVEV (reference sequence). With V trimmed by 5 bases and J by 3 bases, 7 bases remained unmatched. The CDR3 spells CASSEIGTGDYEQYF. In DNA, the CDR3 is TGTGCCAGCAGTGAAATAGGGACAGGGGACTACGAGCAGTACTTC.

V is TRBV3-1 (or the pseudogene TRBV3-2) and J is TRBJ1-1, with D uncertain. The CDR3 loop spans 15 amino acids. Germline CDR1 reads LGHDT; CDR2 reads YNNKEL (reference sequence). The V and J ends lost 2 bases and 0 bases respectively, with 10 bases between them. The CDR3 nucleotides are TGTGCCAGCAGCCAATATACATTGGTGAACACTGAAGCTTTCTTT. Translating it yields CASSQYTLVNTEAFF.

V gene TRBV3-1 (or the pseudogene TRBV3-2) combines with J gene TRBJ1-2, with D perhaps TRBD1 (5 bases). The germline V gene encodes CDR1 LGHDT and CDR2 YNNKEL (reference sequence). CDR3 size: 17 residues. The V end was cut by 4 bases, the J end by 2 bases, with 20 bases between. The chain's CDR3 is CASSPLPRGGENYGYTF. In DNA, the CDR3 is TGTGCCAGCAGCCCTCTCCCAAGGGGCGGGGAAAACTATGGCTACACCTTC.

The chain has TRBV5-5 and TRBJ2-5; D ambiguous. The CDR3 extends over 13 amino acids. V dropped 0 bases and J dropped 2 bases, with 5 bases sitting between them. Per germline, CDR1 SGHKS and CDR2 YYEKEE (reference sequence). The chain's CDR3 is CASSLADQETQYF. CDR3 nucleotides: TGTGCCAGCAGCTTGGCAGATCAAGAGACCCAGTACTTC. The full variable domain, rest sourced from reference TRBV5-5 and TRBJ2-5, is DAGVTQSPTHLIKTRGQQVTLRCSPISGHKSVSWYQQVLGQGPQFIFQYYEKEERGRGNFPDRFSARQFPNYSSELNVNALLLGDSALYLCASSLADQETQYFGPGTRLLVL.

In DNA form, the CDR3 reads TGTGCCAGCAGTCACAGGTCTTCGAGGCCTTATGGCTACACCTTC. It specifies CASSHRSSRPYGYTF. The chain is built from TRBV27 and TRBJ1-2; the D gene is possibly TRBD1 (5 bases). V lost 5 bases to trimming and J lost 5 bases, with 18 bases between them. The length of the CDR3 is 15 residues. CDR1 is MNHEY and CDR2 is SMNVEV in the germline V gene (reference sequence).

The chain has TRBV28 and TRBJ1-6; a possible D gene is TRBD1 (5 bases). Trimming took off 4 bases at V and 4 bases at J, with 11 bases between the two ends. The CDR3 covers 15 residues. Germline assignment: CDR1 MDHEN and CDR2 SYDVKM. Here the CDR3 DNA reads TGTGCCAGCAGTTCATGGACAAATTATAATTCACCCCTCCACTTT. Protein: CASSSWTNYNSPLHF.

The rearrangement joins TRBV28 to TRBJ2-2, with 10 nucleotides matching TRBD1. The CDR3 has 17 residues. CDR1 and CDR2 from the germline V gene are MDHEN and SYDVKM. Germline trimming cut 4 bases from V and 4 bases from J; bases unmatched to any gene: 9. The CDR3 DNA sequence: TGTGCCAGCAGTTGGACTCGGGACAGGGGTGGCACCGGGGAGCTGTTTTTT. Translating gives CASSWTRDRGGTGELFF.

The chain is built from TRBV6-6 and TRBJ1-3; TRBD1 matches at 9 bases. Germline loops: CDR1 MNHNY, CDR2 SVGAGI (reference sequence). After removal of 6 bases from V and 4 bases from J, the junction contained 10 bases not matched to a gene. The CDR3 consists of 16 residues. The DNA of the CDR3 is TGTGCCAGCAGAGATACCGGGACAGGGTTCGGAAACACCATATATTTT. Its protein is CASRDTGTGFGNTIYF.

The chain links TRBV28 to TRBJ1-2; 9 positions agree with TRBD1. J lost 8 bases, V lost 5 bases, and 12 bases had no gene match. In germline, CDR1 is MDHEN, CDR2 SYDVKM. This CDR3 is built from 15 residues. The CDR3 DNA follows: TGTGCCAGCAGTATCAACCTGGGACAGGGCCAGGGCTACACCTTC. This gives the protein CASSINLGQGQGYTF.

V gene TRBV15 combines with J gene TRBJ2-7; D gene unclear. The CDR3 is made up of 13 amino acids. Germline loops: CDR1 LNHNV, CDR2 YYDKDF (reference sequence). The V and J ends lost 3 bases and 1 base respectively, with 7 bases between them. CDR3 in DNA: TGTGCCACCAGCAGGGGCGTATCCTACGAGCAGTACTTC. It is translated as CATSRGVSYEQYF.

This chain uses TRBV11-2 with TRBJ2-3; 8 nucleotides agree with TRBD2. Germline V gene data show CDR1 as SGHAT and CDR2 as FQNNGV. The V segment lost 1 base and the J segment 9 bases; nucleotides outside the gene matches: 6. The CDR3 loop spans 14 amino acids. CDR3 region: CASSLGVAGKTQYF. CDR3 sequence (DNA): TGTGCCAGCAGCTTAGGGGTAGCGGGAAAGACGCAGTATTTT.

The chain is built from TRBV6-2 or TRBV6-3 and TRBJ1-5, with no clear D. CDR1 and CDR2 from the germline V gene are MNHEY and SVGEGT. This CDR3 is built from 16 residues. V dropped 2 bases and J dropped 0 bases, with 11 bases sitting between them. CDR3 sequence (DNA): TGTGCCAGCAGTTACCCACCGGGATATAGCAATCAGCCCCAGCATTTT. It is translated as CASSYPPGYSNQPQHF.

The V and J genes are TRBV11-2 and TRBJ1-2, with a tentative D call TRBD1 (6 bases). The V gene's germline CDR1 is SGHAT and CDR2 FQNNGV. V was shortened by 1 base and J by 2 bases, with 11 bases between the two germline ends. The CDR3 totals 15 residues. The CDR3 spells CASSLVQGWNYGYTF. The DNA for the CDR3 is TGTGCCAGCAGCTTAGTTCAGGGGTGGAACTATGGCTACACCTTC.

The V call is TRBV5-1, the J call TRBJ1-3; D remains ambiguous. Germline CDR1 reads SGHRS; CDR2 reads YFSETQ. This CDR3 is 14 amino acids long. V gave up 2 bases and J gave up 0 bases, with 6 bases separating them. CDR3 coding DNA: TGCGCCAGCAGCTTTCGGTTCTCTGGAAACACCATATATTTT. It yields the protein CASSFRFSGNTIYF.

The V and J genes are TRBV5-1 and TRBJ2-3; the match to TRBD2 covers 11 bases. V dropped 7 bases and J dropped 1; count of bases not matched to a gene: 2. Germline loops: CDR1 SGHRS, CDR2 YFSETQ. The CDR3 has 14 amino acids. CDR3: CASATSGGTDTQYF. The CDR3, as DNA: TGCGCCAGCGCGACTAGCGGGGGCACAGATACGCAGTATTTT.

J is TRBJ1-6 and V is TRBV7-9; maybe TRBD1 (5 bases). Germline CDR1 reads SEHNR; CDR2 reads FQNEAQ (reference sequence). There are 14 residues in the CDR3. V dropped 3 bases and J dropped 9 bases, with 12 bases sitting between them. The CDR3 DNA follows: TGTGCCAGCAGCTTCGGGCAGGGAGGTTCACCCCTCCACTTT. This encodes CASSFGQGGSPLHF. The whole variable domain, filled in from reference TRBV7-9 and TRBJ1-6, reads DTGVSQNPRHKITKRGQNVTFRCDPISEHNRLYWYRQTLGQGPEFLTYFQNEAQLEKSRLLSDRFSAERPKGSFSTLEIQRTEQGDSAMYLCASSFGQGGSPLHFGNGTRLTVT.

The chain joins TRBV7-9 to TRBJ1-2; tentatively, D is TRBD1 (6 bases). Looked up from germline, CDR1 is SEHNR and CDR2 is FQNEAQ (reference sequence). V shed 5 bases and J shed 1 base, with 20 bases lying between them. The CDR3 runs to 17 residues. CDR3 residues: CASSPPGGAIINYGYTF. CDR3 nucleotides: TGTGCCAGCAGCCCCCCGGGGGGGGCGATTATTAACTATGGCTACACCTTC.

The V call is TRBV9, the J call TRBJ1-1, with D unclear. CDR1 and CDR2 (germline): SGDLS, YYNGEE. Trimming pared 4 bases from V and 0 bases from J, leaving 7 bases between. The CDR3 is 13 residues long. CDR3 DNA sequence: TGTGCCAGCAGCCCCGGGTTGAACACTGAAGCTTTCTTT. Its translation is CASSPGLNTEAFF.

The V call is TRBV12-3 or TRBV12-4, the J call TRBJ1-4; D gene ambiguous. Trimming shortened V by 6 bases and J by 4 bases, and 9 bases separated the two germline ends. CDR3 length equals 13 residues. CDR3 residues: CASSLLFNEKLFF. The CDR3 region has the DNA TGTGCCAGCAGCCTCCTTTTTAATGAAAAACTGTTTTTT.

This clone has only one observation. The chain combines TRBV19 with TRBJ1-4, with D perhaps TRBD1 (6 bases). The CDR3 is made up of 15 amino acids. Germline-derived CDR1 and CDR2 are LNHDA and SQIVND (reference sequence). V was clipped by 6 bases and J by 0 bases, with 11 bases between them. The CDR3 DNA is TGTGCCAGTAGGACAGGCTTCTCAACTAATGAAAAACTGTTTTTT. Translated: CASRTGFSTNEKLFF.

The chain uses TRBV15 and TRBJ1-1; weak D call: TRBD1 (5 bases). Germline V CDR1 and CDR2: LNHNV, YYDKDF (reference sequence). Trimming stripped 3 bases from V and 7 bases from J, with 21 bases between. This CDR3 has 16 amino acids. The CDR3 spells CATSRGRQSSYYEAFF. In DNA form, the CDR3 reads TGTGCCACCAGCAGGGGAAGACAGTCGTCCTACTATGAAGCTTTCTTT. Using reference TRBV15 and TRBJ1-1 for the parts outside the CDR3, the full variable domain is DAMVIQNPRYQVTQFGKPVTLSCSQTLNHNVMYWYQQKSSQAPKLLFHYYDKDFNNEADTPDNFQSRRPNTSFCFLDIRSPGLGDTAMYLCATSRGRQSSYYEAFFGQGTRLTVV.

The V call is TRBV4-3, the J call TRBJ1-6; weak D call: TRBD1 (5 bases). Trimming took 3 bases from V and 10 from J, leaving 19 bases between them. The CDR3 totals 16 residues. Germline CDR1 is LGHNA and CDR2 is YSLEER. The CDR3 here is CASSHFPPQGNSPLHF. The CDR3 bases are TGCGCCAGCAGCCATTTCCCCCCGCAGGGAAACTCACCCCTCCACTTT.